The rows below give T cell receptor beta chains drawn from one sample of a study of T cells in Graves' hyperthyroidism and ophthalmopathy. TCRdb re-derived calls from the multiplex PCR reads in MiXCR, one entry per CDR3 protein. Of about 710,000 distinct CDR3 sequences in the sample, less than 20% were seen once. Sequenced: blood. These TCRs come from a man younger than 35 with Graves' hyperthyroidism. Both conserved end residues are part of each CDR3. Fields, in order: J gene, D gene, V gene, clone size, CDR3 DNA, CDR3 protein. D genes are given only for firm matches. The size entry is marked missing in some rows and otherwise reads once, few, many or a size class.

j_gene: TRBJ2-5
d_gene: .
v_gene: TRBV28
abundance: many
CDR3nt: TGTGCCAGCAGTTTAGGGCAGAAAGAGACCCAGTACTTC
CDR3aa: CASSLGQKETQYF

j_gene: TRBJ2-7
d_gene: .
v_gene: TRBV12-3/TRBV12-4
abundance: many
CDR3nt: TGTGCCAGCACCCCACTTGGGGGAGTACACGAGCAGTACTTC
CDR3aa: CASTPLGGVHEQYF

j_gene: TRBJ2-5
d_gene: TRBD1
v_gene: TRBV7-6
abundance: many
CDR3nt: TGTGCCAGCAGCTTAGAAGTCCGACAGGGGTTGAAGTACTTC
CDR3aa: CASSLEVRQGLKYF

j_gene: TRBJ2-7
d_gene: .
v_gene: TRBV6-5
abundance: many
CDR3nt: TGTGCCAGCAGTTACTCGAGCCTACAGGTCAGAAGTCTCTCCTACGAGCAGTACTTC
CDR3aa: CASSYSSLQVRSLSYEQYF

j_gene: TRBJ2-1
d_gene: TRBD2
v_gene: TRBV12-3/TRBV12-4
abundance: many
CDR3nt: TGTGCCAGCAGTCCCGGCGGTAGCGGGAGAGCTGAGCAGTTCTTC
CDR3aa: CASSPGGSGRAEQFF

j_gene: TRBJ2-2
d_gene: .
v_gene: TRBV9
abundance: few
CDR3nt: TGTGCCAGCAGCGCTCCGGGAACAATCACCGGGGAGCTGTTTTTT
CDR3aa: CASSAPGTITGELFF

j_gene: TRBJ2-7
d_gene: .
v_gene: TRBV4-2
abundance: few
CDR3nt: TGTGCCAGCAGCCAAGAGGGGGCGAAGGCCTACGAGCAGTACTTC
CDR3aa: CASSQEGAKAYEQYF

j_gene: TRBJ2-1
d_gene: TRBD2
v_gene: TRBV30
abundance: many
CDR3nt: TGTGCCTGGAGCCGCCCAGGGACTAGCTTCAAGTTAAAGGAGCAGTTCTTC
CDR3aa: CAWSRPGTSFKLKEQFF

j_gene: TRBJ2-3
d_gene: .
v_gene: TRBV4-1
abundance: once
CDR3nt: TGCGCCAGCAGCCAACTTACAGGGTCTACGCAGTATTTT
CDR3aa: CASSQLTGSTQYF

j_gene: TRBJ2-5
d_gene: .
v_gene: TRBV12-3/TRBV12-4
abundance: many
CDR3nt: TGTGCCAGCAGTTTCGGCGGGCCGTACCAAGAGACCCAGTACTTC
CDR3aa: CASSFGGPYQETQYF

j_gene: TRBJ2-2
d_gene: .
v_gene: TRBV10-2
abundance: many
CDR3nt: TGCGCCAGCAGTTCAGGGTCAAGGTACACCGGGGAGCTGTTTTTT
CDR3aa: CASSSGSRYTGELFF

j_gene: TRBJ2-7
d_gene: TRBD1
v_gene: TRBV6-1
abundance: many
CDR3nt: TGTGCCAGCAAGGGGGACAGGGTGAAAGAGCAGTACTTC
CDR3aa: CASKGDRVKEQYF

j_gene: TRBJ2-1
d_gene: .
v_gene: TRBV19
abundance: .
CDR3nt: TGTGCCAGTAGTCCCAAGGGCGGACAGTACTACAATGAGCAGTTCTTC
CDR3aa: CASSPKGGQYYNEQFF

j_gene: TRBJ2-5
d_gene: .
v_gene: TRBV7-8
abundance: .
CDR3nt: TGTGCCAGCAGCTTACGGCGGCCTGTGGGGGAGACCCAGTACTTC
CDR3aa: CASSLRRPVGETQYF

j_gene: TRBJ2-3
d_gene: TRBD2
v_gene: TRBV6-9
abundance: .
CDR3nt: TGTGCCAGCAGTTCACTCCCCTCACTAGCGGGGGGGCGATTAACCACAGATACGCAGTATTTT
CDR3aa: CASSSLPSLAGGRLTTDTQYF

j_gene: TRBJ1-6
d_gene: .
v_gene: TRBV19
abundance: .
CDR3nt: TGTGCCAGTAGTATTAGGAGATCTCAACTTGTGAATTCACCCCTCCACTTT
CDR3aa: CASSIRRSQLVNSPLHF

j_gene: TRBJ1-6
d_gene: .
v_gene: TRBV28
abundance: .
CDR3nt: TGTGCCAGCAGACTACGACAGGCCTATAATTCACCCCTCCACTTT
CDR3aa: CASRLRQAYNSPLHF

j_gene: TRBJ2-7
d_gene: TRBD1
v_gene: TRBV20-1
abundance: .
CDR3nt: TGCAGTGCTAGAGGGTCCGGGACAGGGGGCTACGAGCAGTACTTC
CDR3aa: CSARGSGTGGYEQYF

j_gene: TRBJ1-5
d_gene: .
v_gene: TRBV5-6
abundance: many
CDR3nt: TGTGCCAGCAGCCTGACAGGTTCTAGCAATCAGCCCCAGCATTTT
CDR3aa: CASSLTGSSNQPQHF

j_gene: TRBJ1-5
d_gene: TRBD1
v_gene: TRBV5-6
abundance: few
CDR3nt: TGTGCCAGCAGCACGGACAGGAATCAGCCCCAGCACTTT
CDR3aa: CASSTDRNQPQHF

j_gene: TRBJ2-1
d_gene: TRBD1
v_gene: TRBV12-3/TRBV12-4
abundance: many
CDR3nt: TGTGCCAGCAGTGACCCTGGGACAGGGAGCGACAATGAGCAGTTCTTC
CDR3aa: CASSDPGTGSDNEQFF

j_gene: TRBJ2-1
d_gene: TRBD1
v_gene: TRBV2
abundance: many
CDR3nt: TGTGCCAGCAGGGGAGGACAGGGGGCATGGCAGTTCTTC
CDR3aa: CASRGGQGAWQFF

j_gene: TRBJ2-3
d_gene: TRBD2
v_gene: TRBV27
abundance: many
CDR3nt: TGTGCCAGCAGTTCCCATTCTCTAGCGGGAACGGATACGCAGTATTTT
CDR3aa: CASSSHSLAGTDTQYF

j_gene: TRBJ1-1
d_gene: .
v_gene: TRBV6-2/TRBV6-3
abundance: many
CDR3nt: TGTGCCAGCAGTTACTCGCCCCAGTGGGGCACTGAAGCTTTCTTT
CDR3aa: CASSYSPQWGTEAFF

j_gene: TRBJ1-1
d_gene: .
v_gene: TRBV24-1
abundance: few
CDR3nt: TGTGCCACCAGTGCGGGGAGGGACGAAGCTTTCTTT
CDR3aa: CATSAGRDEAFF

j_gene: TRBJ1-5
d_gene: .
v_gene: TRBV4-1
abundance: .
CDR3nt: TGCGCCAGCAGCCAAGATCGGGGGGGGGAGGATCAGCCCCAGCATTTT
CDR3aa: CASSQDRGGEDQPQHF

j_gene: TRBJ1-2
d_gene: .
v_gene: TRBV3-1
abundance: few
CDR3nt: TGTGCCAGCAGCCGGGACTTTGACTATGGCTACACCTTC
CDR3aa: CASSRDFDYGYTF

j_gene: TRBJ2-2
d_gene: TRBD2
v_gene: TRBV5-1
abundance: few
CDR3nt: TGCGCCAGCAGCTTGTATACTAGCGGGAACACCGGGGAGCTGTTTTTT
CDR3aa: CASSLYTSGNTGELFF

j_gene: TRBJ2-5
d_gene: TRBD2
v_gene: TRBV9
abundance: .
CDR3nt: TGTGCCAGCAGCGAGGGGACTAGCGGGAGCCAAGAGACCCAGTACTTC
CDR3aa: CASSEGTSGSQETQYF

j_gene: TRBJ1-5
d_gene: .
v_gene: TRBV7-2
abundance: .
CDR3nt: TGTGCCAGCAGCTTAGCTTTGATCACAGGGAGATTTCGAAATCAGCCCCAGCATTTT
CDR3aa: CASSLALITGRFRNQPQHF

j_gene: TRBJ2-3
d_gene: .
v_gene: TRBV12-5
abundance: .
CDR3nt: TGTGCTAGTGGTTATCGGGGGCTAGCTATTTCAGATACGCAGTATTTT
CDR3aa: CASGYRGLAISDTQYF

j_gene: TRBJ2-5
d_gene: .
v_gene: TRBV28
abundance: many
CDR3nt: TGTGCCAGCACCTCAACCGGGACCGCGTTCTCCGGGACCCAGTACTTC
CDR3aa: CASTSTGTAFSGTQYF

j_gene: TRBJ2-3
d_gene: .
v_gene: TRBV7-2
abundance: many
CDR3nt: TGTGCCAGCAGCTTAAGGTTTTCGTTAGCGACAACAGATACGCAGTATTTT
CDR3aa: CASSLRFSLATTDTQYF

j_gene: TRBJ2-7
d_gene: .
v_gene: TRBV5-1
abundance: many
CDR3nt: TGCGCCAGCAGCACCCGGGACTTCTACGAGCAGTACTTC
CDR3aa: CASSTRDFYEQYF

j_gene: TRBJ2-7
d_gene: .
v_gene: TRBV10-3
abundance: few
CDR3nt: TGTGCCATCAGACAAGGTTACGAGCAGTACTTC
CDR3aa: CAIRQGYEQYF

j_gene: TRBJ1-2
d_gene: .
v_gene: TRBV28
abundance: few
CDR3nt: TGTGCCAGCAGACTGACAGACCTTCGGGGTGGCTACACCTTC
CDR3aa: CASRLTDLRGGYTF

j_gene: TRBJ2-3
d_gene: .
v_gene: TRBV7-3
abundance: .
CDR3nt: TGTGCCAGCAGCTTAACGAGGGGCCCAGATACGCAGTATTTT
CDR3aa: CASSLTRGPDTQYF

j_gene: TRBJ1-4
d_gene: .
v_gene: TRBV2
abundance: many
CDR3nt: TGTGCCAGCAGTGAACTCTTGAATGAAAAACTGTTTTTT
CDR3aa: CASSELLNEKLFF

j_gene: TRBJ2-2
d_gene: .
v_gene: TRBV29-1
abundance: many
CDR3nt: TGCAGCGCCATTACACCGAACACCGGGGAGCTGTTTTTT
CDR3aa: CSAITPNTGELFF

j_gene: TRBJ2-1
d_gene: .
v_gene: TRBV7-9
abundance: .
CDR3nt: TGTGCCAGCAGCTTAGCGCGGGGCTCCCGGGGGAGCTCCTACAATGAGCAGTTCTTC
CDR3aa: CASSLARGSRGSSYNEQFF

j_gene: TRBJ1-2
d_gene: .
v_gene: TRBV12-3/TRBV12-4
abundance: many
CDR3nt: TGTGCCAGCAGTTTAGCGACCGGGGTTGGCTACACCTTC
CDR3aa: CASSLATGVGYTF

j_gene: TRBJ2-7
d_gene: TRBD1
v_gene: TRBV28
abundance: few
CDR3nt: TGTGCCAGCAGAGGGGGCAGGGCTTTTTTGTACAAGCAGTACTTC
CDR3aa: CASRGGRAFLYKQYF

j_gene: TRBJ1-2
d_gene: .
v_gene: TRBV20-1
abundance: few
CDR3nt: TGCAGTCACAGGGACAACTATACCTATGGCTACACCTTC
CDR3aa: CSHRDNYTYGYTF